The clone carrying this TCR beta chain was observed at least ten times. Its antigen is not known. The entry originates in a study of regulatory T cells in long-lasting Graves disease. The study, taken as a whole, reports: It was peripheral blood alone, not thyroid tissue, that was studied.

Combining iRepertoire HTBI primers with Arm-PCR of CDR3 regions, the authors built TCR beta libraries. Original processing methods: Samples jointly harbored roughly 62 TRBV and approximately 15 TRBJ segments. TCRdb recomputed calls from the multiplex PCR reads with MiXCR, one row per CDR3 protein. In this record, the V and J calls reflect TCRdb's handling and not the investigators' own analysis. The sample has 350,000 to 400,000 distinct CDR3 sequences, around 15% seen once. V was shortened by 7 bases and J by 5 bases, with 17 bases between the two germline ends. This CDR3 has 14 amino acids. CDR1 is ENHRY and CDR2 is SYGVKD in the germline V gene. Time point of the sample: newly diagnosed GD, antithyroid drugs for less than 3 months. The TCR library was made from RNA that had been extracted from PBMCs in TRIzol. This same sample was also taken into another study, of T cells in Graves' hyperthyroidism and ophthalmopathy. That paper states: Using the HTBI primer set, a first-round RT-PCR was run on the TCR CDR3.

The genes are TRBV10-3 and TRBJ1-2; maybe TRBD1 (6 bases). This TCR was recovered from a woman between 18 and 29 years old with Graves disease. Material: peripheral blood mononuclear cells (PBMCs), obtained at new diagnosis, from a patient treated with antithyroid drugs. The DNA of the CDR3 is TGTGCCATCAACCCCGGACAGCAACCTTATGGCTACACCTTC. It yields the protein CAINPGQQPYGYTF.